The T cell receptor (beta chain) described here comes from a study of T cell changes during pregnancy in multiple sclerosis. Germline CDR1 and CDR2: MGHDK and SYGVNS. The CDR3 extends over 16 amino acids. After removal of 1 base from V and 3 bases from J, the junction contained 4 bases not matched to a gene. TCRdb keeps only in-frame clones here, not all; method: immunoSEQ multiplex PCR. This table has over 65,000 clones, 80% to 95% appearing once. This clonotype originated in a female donor with multiple sclerosis, enrolled in a pregnancy study. The source was peripheral blood, collected in the first trimester of pregnancy. J is TRBJ2-2 and V is TRBV25-1; 8 nucleotides line up with TRBD2. CDR3 nucleotide sequence: TGTGCCAGCAGTGAATCGGGGGGGATTTACACCGGGGAGCTGTTTTTT. Its protein is CASSESGGIYTGELFF.